The clone carrying this TCR beta chain appeared a few times. TCRdb independently ran MiXCR on the RT-PCR reads; one entry per CDR3 protein. Of about 680,000 distinct CDR3 sequences in the sample, 14% were seen once. The CDR3 contains 13 residues. Germline V CDR1 and CDR2: DFQATT, SNEGSKA (reference sequence). Trimming stripped 5 bases from V and 2 bases from J, with 13 bases between. The TCR originated in a female donor in good health, serving as a healthy control. The chain is built from TRBV20-1 and TRBJ2-7; D possibly matches TRBD1 or TRBD2 (5 bases each). Sequenced material: memory CD4+ T cells from blood. The CDR3 region is CSAYRDETYEQYF. The CDR3 DNA reads as TGCAGTGCTTACCGGGACGAGACCTACGAGCAGTACTTC.